These 30 T cell receptor beta chains came from one sample sequenced in a study of T and B cells in COVID-19 patients (TCRdb year 2020). Genomic DNA extracted from blood was used in amounts of about 250-550 ng for amplification of TRB repertoires. TCRdb lists the instrument as Illumina MiSeq. Multiplex PCR with BIOMED2 TRB-A/B primer pools was used to amplify the TRB rearrangements. TCRdb passed the public sequencing reads through fastp at Q25 and MiXCR, retaining productive beta sequences. Here each entry gathers all rows of one CDR3 protein and keeps the most common genes and DNA. This sample has thousands of distinct CDR3 sequences in its table, and under 30% of those were observed once. The top ten constitute approximately 25% of the sample. The sequencing input was blood. The receptors derive from a human donor who had recovered from COVID-19.

V is TRBV18 and J is TRBJ2-5, with D perhaps TRBD1 (5 bases). CDR3 size: 12 residues. Deletions cut 5 bases from V and 5 bases from J, with 9 bases between. CDR1 KGHSH and CDR2 LQKENI come from the germline V gene. The CDR3 region is CASSVDSETQYF. CDR3 DNA sequence: TGTGCCAGCTCAGTCGACAGCGAGACCCAGTACTTC.

This clonotype is categorized as medium-sized. The chain couples TRBV6-5 to TRBJ2-1, with 9 bases lining up with TRBD1. Germline V gene lookup returns CDR1 MNHEY and CDR2 SVGAGI. The CDR3 contains 12 residues. V lost 8 bases to trimming and J lost 9 bases; unmatched junction nucleotides: 5. In DNA, the CDR3 is TGTGCCAGCCTTAAGACAGGGGGTGAGCAGTTCTTC. Translation: CASLKTGGEQFF.

Within the sample, this clonotype is medium-sized (0.01 to 0.1%). The J gene is TRBJ2-1, the V gene TRBV30; D remains ambiguous. The CDR3 is 13 residues long. The V end was cut by 0 bases, the J end by 6 bases, with 9 bases between. Germline values: CDR1 GTSNPN, CDR2 SVGIG (reference sequence). CDR3 sequence: CAWSVRDTNEQFF. DNA of the CDR3: TGTGCCTGGAGTGTACGTGACACCAATGAGCAGTTCTTC.

The chain links TRBV20-1 to TRBJ2-3; a possible D gene is TRBD2 (5 bases). The germline CDR1 and CDR2 sequences are DFQATT and SNEGSKA (reference sequence). Trimming took 2 bases from V and 1 from J, leaving 10 bases between them. The CDR3 is 14 residues long. The CDR3 here is CSARNPGGTDTQYF. CDR3 DNA: TGCAGTGCTAGAAACCCCGGGGGCACAGATACGCAGTATTTT.

The chain links TRBV30 to TRBJ1-2; the D is unclear. In germline, CDR1 is GTSNPN, CDR2 SVGIG (reference sequence). Deletions cut 2 bases from V and 9 bases from J, with 16 bases between. CDR3 length equals 13 residues. The DNA for the CDR3 is TGTGCCTGGAGTCTTAATACAGCGTATTGCTACACCTTC. Protein: CAWSLNTAYCYTF.

In this sample, this clonotype turned up a few times. This chain links TRBV7-9 with TRBJ1-3, with D unresolved. V was clipped by 4 bases and J by 2 bases, with 12 bases between them. Germline V gives CDR1 SEHNR, CDR2 FQNEAQ (reference sequence). The CDR3 contains 15 residues. CDR3 sequence: CASSSLVPTGNTIYF. CDR3 nucleotide sequence: TGTGCCAGCAGCTCCCTAGTGCCTACTGGAAACACCATATATTTT.

A single count supports this clonotype. The chain carries TRBV30 and TRBJ1-1, with D perhaps matching TRBD1 (5 bases). This CDR3 spans 16 amino acids. Trimming pared 3 bases from V and 1 base from J, leaving 18 bases between. Germline V gives CDR1 GTSNPN, CDR2 SVGIG (reference sequence). The chain's CDR3 is CAWRARDAQKNTEAFF. The CDR3 nucleotides are TGTGCCTGGAGGGCCCGGGACGCCCAGAAGAACACTGAAGCTTTCTTT.

The gene calls are TRBV5-1 and TRBJ1-3, with 8 positions matching TRBD1. Unmatched junction bases numbered 2, after V lost 0 bases and J lost 6 bases. The CDR3 totals 14 residues. Germline V CDR1 and CDR2: SGHRS, YFSETQ. In DNA form, the CDR3 reads TGCGCCAGCAGCTTGGTACAGGGGGAAAACACCATATATTTT. This translates into CASSLVQGENTIYF.

Here the CDR3 reads CASRRLAGVSYNEQFF. The CDR3 DNA sequence: TGTGCCAGTAGAAGACTAGCGGGAGTCTCCTACAATGAGCAGTTCTTC. The V and J genes are TRBV19 and TRBJ2-1; TRBD2 matches 12 bases. The CDR3 is made up of 16 amino acids. Germline assignment: CDR1 LNHDA and CDR2 SQIVND (reference sequence). With V trimmed by 6 bases and J by 0 bases, 3 bases remained unmatched.

This clonotype occurred a few times. The chain couples TRBV24-1 to TRBJ2-1, with D hard to call. V lost 2 bases to trimming and J lost 10 bases, with 11 bases between them. Germline loops: CDR1 KGHDR, CDR2 SFDVKD. CDR3 length equals 13 residues. The CDR3 here is CATSDSPRPEQFF. The CDR3 DNA is TGTGCCACCAGTGATTCGCCTCGGCCAGAGCAGTTCTTC.

This clonotype came up a few times. The junction differs from germline at one of its ends, possibly a read error. The rearrangement uses TRBV5-5 and TRBJ1-2; tentative D call: TRBD1 (5 bases). The germline gives CDR1 SGHKS, CDR2 YYEKEE (reference sequence). There are 10 residues in the CDR3. The CDR3, as DNA: TGTGCCAGCAGCTTGGCCCTGACAGCCTTC. Translating gives CASSLALTAF.

The chain has TRBV24-1 and TRBJ2-5, with D possibly TRBD2 on 6 matching bases. Germline V gene data show CDR1 as KGHDR and CDR2 as SFDVKD. The V and J ends lost 3 bases and 5 bases respectively, with 6 bases between them. The CDR3 consists of 12 residues. DNA for the CDR3: TGTGCCACCAGTGATGGGGGGGAGACCCAGTACTTC. Translation: CATSDGGETQYF.

By frequency in the sample, this clonotype is medium-sized. V gene TRBV18 combines with J gene TRBJ2-5, with TRBD2 identical over 10 bases. Trimming took 6 bases from V and 5 from J; bases not matched to a gene: 3. Germline V gives CDR1 KGHSH, CDR2 LQKENI. The CDR3 length is 13 residues. CDR3 coding DNA: TGTGCCAGCTCGCCGGGACTAGCGGAGACCCAGTACTTC. It translates to CASSPGLAETQYF.

This clonotype was seen many times. This rearrangement joins TRBV27 to TRBJ2-6, with TRBD1 matching 9 bases. Germline lookup yields CDR1 MNHEY and CDR2 SMNVEV (reference sequence). The CDR3 contains 17 residues. V gave up 6 bases and J gave up 1 base; unmatched junction bases: 7. CDR3 coding DNA: TGTGCCAGCAGATCGGGACAGGGAGCGTCTGGGGCCAACGTCCTGACTTTC. Amino acid sequence: CASRSGQGASGANVLTF.

By sample share, this clonotype is medium-sized (0.01 to 0.1%). The CDR3 is CAWSVPGSSYEQYF. CDR3 bases: TGTGCCTGGAGTGTCCCAGGGAGCTCCTACGAGCAGTACTTC. The chain uses TRBV30 and TRBJ2-7; D possibly uses TRBD1 or TRBD2 (5 bases each). This CDR3 spans 14 amino acids. The V end was cut by 0 bases, the J end by 0 bases, with 9 bases between. Germline CDR1 and CDR2: GTSNPN and SVGIG (reference sequence).

This sequence joins TRBV20-1 and TRBJ1-3, with TRBD1 matching over 8 bases. Trimming at V came to 0 bases and at J to 3 bases, leaving 7 bases not matched to a gene. CDR1 and CDR2 (germline): DFQATT, SNEGSKA (reference sequence). CDR3 length equals 16 residues. The CDR3 sequence is CSARDGRGRGGNTIYF. Written as DNA, the CDR3 is TGCAGTGCTAGAGATGGCAGGGGGCGGGGTGGAAACACCATATATTTT.

This clonotype was recorded a few times. V gene TRBV18 combines with J gene TRBJ2-1; possible D gene TRBD2, 6 bases. The V gene's germline CDR1 is KGHSH and CDR2 LQKENI. The CDR3 spans 16 residues. Between the trimmed V and J ends, which lost 1 base and 0 bases, there was a span of 10 bases. The CDR3 loop reads CASSPRGISSYNEQFF. Here the CDR3 DNA reads TGTGCCAGCTCACCACGCGGGATTAGCTCCTACAATGAGCAGTTCTTC.

The chain combines TRBV20-1 with TRBJ2-1, with 7 positions matching TRBD2. With V trimmed by 3 bases and J by 6 bases, 5 bases remained unmatched. The V gene's germline CDR1 is DFQATT and CDR2 SNEGSKA (reference sequence). The CDR3 runs 13 residues. Here the CDR3 reads CSASGRRSNEQFF. The CDR3 coding sequence is TGCAGTGCTAGCGGGAGGAGAAGCAATGAGCAGTTCTTC.

This clonotype rates as medium-sized. J is TRBJ2-7 and V is TRBV29-1, with TRBD1 matching 11 bases. In germline, CDR1 is SQVTM, CDR2 ANQGSEA. The CDR3 runs 13 residues. After removal of 1 base from V and 5 bases from J, the junction contained 1 base not matched to a gene. The chain's CDR3 is CSVEGDRGNEQYF. The CDR3 DNA reads TGCAGCGTTGAAGGGGACAGGGGGAACGAGCAGTACTTC.

This clonotype was seen ten or more times. This rearrangement joins TRBV6-6 to TRBJ1-4; D may be TRBD1 (5 bases). Trimming stripped 4 bases from V and 8 bases from J, with 14 bases between. Germline CDR1 reads MNHNY; CDR2 reads SVGAGI (reference sequence). This CDR3 is 14 amino acids long. The CDR3 reads CASSLAGEGEKLFF. The CDR3 nucleotides are TGTGCCAGCAGTTTGGCGGGGGAGGGGGAAAAACTGTTTTTT.

This clonotype was counted between two and nine times. This chain uses TRBV20-1 with TRBJ2-3; 10 bases align to TRBD2. Germline V lookup: CDR1 DFQATT, CDR2 SNEGSKA (reference sequence). The CDR3 totals 16 residues. J lost 2 bases, V lost 3 bases, and 8 bases had no gene match. CDR3 residues: CSARPTSGTYTDTQYF. CDR3 DNA: TGCAGTGCTAGGCCAACTAGCGGGACGTACACAGATACGCAGTATTTT.

The chain combines TRBV27 with TRBJ1-5, with unresolved D. The CDR3 extends over 12 amino acids. Germline values: CDR1 MNHEY, CDR2 SMNVEV (reference sequence). The V end was cut by 6 bases, the J end by 4 bases, with 7 bases between. The CDR3 spells CASSWGNQPQHF. CDR3 sequence (DNA): TGTGCCAGCAGCTGGGGAAATCAGCCCCAGCATTTT.

This rearrangement joins TRBV10-3 to TRBJ1-2; D is unresolved. The CDR3 spans 12 residues. V lost 4 bases and J lost 6, with 9 bases in between. Looked up from germline, CDR1 is ENHRY and CDR2 is SYGVKD. DNA for the CDR3: TGTGCCATCAGTGGACCCGGGGATGGCTACACCTTC. Translation gives CAISGPGDGYTF.

V gene TRBV5-1 combines with J gene TRBJ2-3; D perhaps matches TRBD2 (6 bases). V was shortened by 9 bases and J by 0 bases, with 17 bases between the two germline ends. This CDR3 spans 15 amino acids. Germline V gives CDR1 SGHRS, CDR2 YFSETQ. CDR3 sequence (DNA): TGCGCCACCACCCCCCTGGGGACTAGCACAGATACGCAGTATTTT. Its translation is CATTPLGTSTDTQYF.

This clonotype is medium-sized (0.01 to 0.1%) in the sample. J is TRBJ2-7 and V is TRBV27; 9 bases are a match to TRBD1. Germline trimming cut 4 bases from V and 2 bases from J; bases unmatched to any gene: 3. Germline V gene lookup returns CDR1 MNHEY and CDR2 SMNVEV (reference sequence). The CDR3 loop spans 14 amino acids. CDR3 in DNA: TGTGCCAGCAGTTCGGGACAGGGAACCTACGAGCAGTACTTC. Amino acid sequence: CASSSGQGTYEQYF.

This clonotype appeared many times. CDR3 protein: CASSREGGPGTGELFF. CDR3 bases: TGTGCCAGCAGCCGCGAAGGGGGGCCGGGGACCGGGGAGCTGTTTTTT. The rearrangement uses TRBV6-1 and TRBJ2-2, with D perhaps being TRBD1 or TRBD2 (6 bases each). Germline CDR1 MNHNS, CDR2 SASEGT. The ends were cut back, 6 bases at V and 5 bases at J, with 19 bases in the middle. The CDR3 runs 16 residues.

This clonotype is labeled medium-sized. V is TRBV19 and J is TRBJ2-2; 11 bases agree with TRBD2. This CDR3 contains 15 residues. V lost 4 bases, J lost 5 bases, and 3 bases stayed unmatched. In germline, CDR1 is LNHDA, CDR2 SQIVND (reference sequence). The CDR3 nucleotides read TGTGCCAGTAGTAAACTAGCGGGAGCAACCGGGGAGCTGTTTTTT. Its translation: CASSKLAGATGELFF.

This clonotype turned up a few times. The rearrangement joins TRBV5-3 to TRBJ2-5; 11 bases agree with TRBD2. TRBV5-3 is an ORF, with its function uncertain. This CDR3 has 16 residues. Trimming cost V 7 bases and J 3 bases; bases outside gene matches: 11. The CDR3 protein is CARLARLAGGKETQYF. The CDR3 DNA is TGTGCCAGATTGGCGCGTCTAGCGGGGGGAAAAGAGACCCAGTACTTC.

This clonotype was found a few times. The V gene is TRBV5-1, the J gene TRBJ2-2; D unclear. The ends were cut back, 1 base at V and 2 bases at J, with 6 bases in the middle. The CDR3 runs to 14 residues. The germline V gene has CDR1 SGHRS and CDR2 YFSETQ. Here the CDR3 DNA reads TGCGCCAGCAGCTTGAGTGCCAACACCGGGGAGCTGTTTTTT. This encodes CASSLSANTGELFF.

The rearrangement joins TRBV6-2 or TRBV6-3 to TRBJ2-7; TRBD2 aligns across 12 bases. The length of the CDR3 is 16 residues. Trimming cost V 0 bases and J 2 bases; bases outside gene matches: 2. Germline V gives CDR1 MNHEY, CDR2 SVGEGT. The CDR3 DNA is TGTGCCAGCAGTTACTCACTAGCGGGGGGAACCTACGAGCAGTACTTC. It translates to CASSYSLAGGTYEQYF.